The source of this TCR beta chain is a study of cytomegalovirus exposure and HLA in healthy donors. Study-level points and caveats: Overall, approximately 150 TCR beta chains were annotated as cytomegalovirus-associated.

Both 60 Vbeta primers and 13 Jbeta primers went into the PCR. Profiling relied on immunoSEQ multiplex PCR, and the TCRdb table lists in-frame clones only, not all of them. The table shows about 180,000 clones, with more than 75% occurring only once. Points on this clone: Its antigen is currently unknown.

Trimming at V came to 0 bases and at J to 8 bases, leaving 8 bases not matched to a gene. Germline lookup yields CDR1 MGHRA and CDR2 YSYEKL. This CDR3 contains 16 residues. V and J are TRBV4-1 and TRBJ1-4; 8 nucleotides align to TRBD1. The receptor comes from a woman aged 30 to 39 in good health and CMV-seropositive. Sequences were obtained from PBMCs. CDR3 nucleotide sequence: TGCGCCAGCAGCCAAGATCCGACAGGGGAAGGAGAAAAACTGTTTTTT. It encodes CASSQDPTGEGEKLFF.